What follows describes a single T cell receptor beta chain. Its antigen is still unknown. V was pared by 5 bases and J by 4 bases, with 15 bases between. The CDR3 is 14 residues long. CDR1 is GTSNPN and CDR2 is SVGIG in the germline V gene (reference sequence). Primers included in the PCR were 60 Vbeta and 13 Jbeta primers. Generated by immunoSEQ multiplex PCR, the TCRdb table keeps only in-frame clones and is missing some. The data show about 170,000 clones, approximately 79% seen once. The data were taken from a study of cytomegalovirus exposure and HLA in healthy donors. On the study more broadly: The roughly 120 million unique TCR beta sequences, from about 170 million T cells, were found by an earlier analysis. Overall study findings and caveats: Later analysis demonstrated an association between a missense DCLRE1C variant and TCR beta V- and J-gene trimming. Three chains linked to CMV were shown in vitro to be specific for CMV antigens.

The sample consisted of PBMCs. The TCR originated in a woman aged 45-59 years in good health and CMV-seropositive. The J gene is TRBJ1-5, the V gene TRBV30, with D tentatively TRBD1 (6 bases). In nucleotides, the CDR3 is TGTGCCTGGGACCAGACAGGTTCGAATCAGCCCCAGCATTTT. Protein: CAWDQTGSNQPQHF.